One and the same sample provided the 22 T cell receptor beta chains below, sequenced in a study of spatial heterogeneity in lung cancer (dated 2019 in TCRdb). To prepare the library, 5' RACE was applied. The instrument was a NextSeq 500. TCRdb reanalyzed the raw reads on its own, using fastp at Q25 for trimming and MiXCR for clone calling, and kept in-frame beta chains. Each entry merges the rows of one CDR3 protein and shows their most common DNA and genes. The table for this sample lists 7,300 or so distinct CDR3 sequences; about a sixth of them were counted only once. Roughly 15% of the sample lies in the top ten. The time point label, as the study defines it: sample taken at primary tumor resection. The source was normal lung tissue next to the tumor, collected at surgery. The receptors were gathered from a male donor with early-stage non-small cell lung cancer.

By frequency in the sample, this clonotype is medium-sized. The chain links TRBV27 to TRBJ2-1, with D perhaps TRBD2 (7 bases). V gave up 0 bases and J gave up 6 bases, with 12 bases separating them. Germline V lookup: CDR1 MNHEY, CDR2 SMNVEV (reference sequence). The CDR3 length is 15 residues. The CDR3 sequence is CASSLSRGLLNEQFF. In DNA form, the CDR3 reads TGTGCCAGCAGTTTATCGCGGGGGCTCCTCAATGAGCAGTTCTTC.

Only a few counts were recorded for this clonotype. The rearrangement links TRBV19 to TRBJ1-4; 10 bases agree with TRBD1. The CDR3 covers 16 residues. Germline CDR1 reads LNHDA; CDR2 reads SQIVND (reference sequence). V was clipped by 4 bases and J by 0 bases; unmatched bases: 2. DNA of the CDR3: TGTGCCAGTAGTAAGGGACAGGGGTCAACTAATGAAAAACTGTTTTTT. Its translation: CASSKGQGSTNEKLFF.

The rearrangement uses TRBV5-1 and TRBJ1-1; a possible D gene is TRBD1 (6 bases). CDR1 is SGHRS and CDR2 is YFSETQ in the germline V gene. The CDR3 has 14 amino acids. The V and J ends lost 1 base and 1 base respectively, with 8 bases between them. This CDR3 is CASSLQGQNTEAFF. The CDR3 DNA is TGCGCCAGCAGCTTGCAGGGACAGAACACTGAAGCTTTCTTT.

In its sample, this clonotype ranks as medium-sized. This chain joins TRBV20-1 and TRBJ2-3, with a possible D match to TRBD2 (7 bases). From germline, CDR1 is DFQATT and CDR2 SNEGSKA (reference sequence). The CDR3 runs to 14 residues. V lost 4 bases, J lost 3 bases, and 14 bases lay in between. CDR3 coding DNA: TGCAGTGCTATTAGGGGGGGCTGGACAGATACGCAGTATTTT. Translated: CSAIRGGWTDTQYF.

By proportion, this clonotype is medium-sized. J is TRBJ1-1 and V is TRBV12-3 or TRBV12-4, with D perhaps matching TRBD1 (5 bases). The CDR3 runs to 14 residues. V lost 3 bases and J 6 bases, leaving 14 bases between the germline ends. The CDR3 nucleotides are TGTGCCAGCAGTTTTGGGGCTGGGCGCCCTGAAGCTTTCTTT. The encoded protein is CASSFGAGRPEAFF.

The chain joins TRBV9 to TRBJ1-5; D call uncertain. This CDR3 contains 15 residues. Germline lookup yields CDR1 SGDLS and CDR2 YYNGEE. Trimming left V 0 bases short and J 7 bases short, with 14 bases between. CDR3 sequence reads: CASSVDGSIGQPQHF. The CDR3, as DNA: TGTGCCAGCAGCGTAGACGGCAGTATAGGCCAGCCCCAGCATTTT.

Only a few counts were recorded for this clonotype. The V gene is TRBV5-4, the J gene TRBJ2-2; no firm D call. CDR3 length: 13 amino acids. From germline, CDR1 is SGHNT and CDR2 YYREEE (reference sequence). Trimming left V 0 bases short and J 6 bases short, with 6 bases between. In DNA form, the CDR3 reads TGTGCCAGCAGCTTGGTCAGCTCCGGGGAGCTGTTTTTT. Translation: CASSLVSSGELFF.

This clonotype was detected only once. V is TRBV5-1 and J is TRBJ1-1, with D perhaps TRBD1 (5 bases). Germline V gives CDR1 SGHRS, CDR2 YFSETQ. This CDR3 has 13 residues. The germline V and J ends were trimmed by 5 bases and 5 bases, with 13 bases remaining between them. The CDR3 reads CASSVEGRTEAFF. CDR3 coding DNA: TGCGCCAGCAGTGTGGAGGGGAGAACTGAAGCTTTCTTT. Complete variable domain (other parts from reference TRBV5-1 and TRBJ1-1): KAGVTQTPRYLIKTRGQQVTLSCSPISGHRSVSWYQQTPGQGLQFLFEYFSETQRNKGNFPGRFSGRQFSNSRSEMNVSTLELGDSALYLCASSVEGRTEAFFGQGTRLTVV.

This clonotype was seen a handful of times. The V and J genes are TRBV11-2 and TRBJ1-1; 8 bases line up with TRBD1. The V and J ends lost 5 bases and 11 bases, in that order; junction bases with no gene match: 16. The CDR3 runs 15 residues. The V gene's germline CDR1 is SGHAT and CDR2 FQNNGV. DNA for the CDR3: TGTGCCAGCAGCCCCACCGACAGGGGCTCCTCCCGCGCTTTCTTT. Its protein product is CASSPTDRGSSRAFF.

Many counts were recorded for this clonotype. The chain combines TRBV29-1 with TRBJ1-1; D perhaps matches TRBD1 (5 bases). V lost 7 bases, J lost 5 bases, and 14 bases lay in between. The CDR3 length is 12 residues. Germline lookup yields CDR1 SQVTM and CDR2 ANQGSEA. The CDR3 DNA reads TGCAGCGGCGAGAGGGGAGGAACTGAAGCTTTCTTT. Its translation is CSGERGGTEAFF.

This clonotype has at least ten counts. V is TRBV7-2 and J is TRBJ2-3; TRBD1 is a possible D gene (6 bases). The CDR3 has 12 amino acids. The ends were cut back, 3 bases at V and 10 bases at J, with 11 bases in the middle. Germline V lookup: CDR1 SGHTA, CDR2 FQGNSA. The CDR3 region has the DNA TGTGCCAGCAGCTTTCCGGGACAACCGCAGTATTTT. Protein product: CASSFPGQPQYF.

The gene calls are TRBV19 and TRBJ1-5; D possibly corresponds to TRBD1 (5 bases). Trimming took off 0 bases at V and 3 bases at J, with 15 bases between the two ends. CDR3 size: 17 residues. The germline V gene encodes CDR1 LNHDA and CDR2 SQIVND (reference sequence). The CDR3 DNA reads as TGTGCCAGTAGTATAGACGGGGACGGGTCTAACAATCAGCCCCAGCATTTT. Its protein is CASSIDGDGSNNQPQHF.

The V call is TRBV20-1, the J call TRBJ2-7, with D unresolved. The V end was cut by 2 bases, the J end by 3 bases, with 14 bases between. This CDR3 contains 14 residues. Per the germline V gene, CDR1 is DFQATT and CDR2 is SNEGSKA (reference sequence). As DNA, the CDR3 is TGCAGTGCTAGACGGTCCGACTCCGTCTACGAGCAGTACTTC. This gives the protein CSARRSDSVYEQYF.

This clonotype is categorized as medium-sized (0.01 to 0.1%). The V gene is TRBV5-8, the J gene TRBJ1-4; 12 bases match TRBD1. The CDR3 consists of 16 residues. CDR1 SGHTS and CDR2 YDEGEE come from the germline V gene. V shed 2 bases, J shed 8 bases, and the junction held 7 bases outside the gene matches. This CDR3 reads CASSLGTGGDSEKLFF. Written as DNA, the CDR3 is TGTGCCAGCAGCTTAGGGACAGGGGGCGATTCAGAAAAACTGTTTTTT.

The table lists this clonotype with a few counts. The V and J genes are TRBV5-1 and TRBJ2-3, with 13 bases matching TRBD2. This CDR3 is 17 amino acids long. Germline CDR1 is SGHRS and CDR2 is YFSETQ. V was pared by 4 bases and J by 1 base, with 6 bases of the junction left unmatched. The CDR3 nucleotides are TGCGCCAGCAGCCGGACTAGCGGGGGTTTAGGCACAGATACGCAGTATTTT. Its translation is CASSRTSGGLGTDTQYF.

As DNA, the CDR3 is TGCGCCAGCAGTCCCGACACGAACTTCTATGGCTACACCTTC. This sequence encodes CASSPDTNFYGYTF. V is TRBV5-1 and J is TRBJ1-2; D remains ambiguous. Germline assignment: CDR1 SGHRS and CDR2 YFSETQ. V lost 5 bases and J 4 bases, leaving 15 bases between the germline ends. CDR3 size: 14 residues. Full variable domain (rest looked up from reference TRBV5-1 and TRBJ1-2): KAGVTQTPRYLIKTRGQQVTLSCSPISGHRSVSWYQQTPGQGLQFLFEYFSETQRNKGNFPGRFSGRQFSNSRSEMNVSTLELGDSALYLCASSPDTNFYGYTFGSGTRLTVV.

This clonotype was observed at least ten times. The chain joins TRBV6-1 to TRBJ2-2, with 8 bases identical to TRBD1. V was clipped by 6 bases and J by 5 bases; unmatched bases: 2. Looked up from germline, CDR1 is MNHNS and CDR2 is SASEGT. This CDR3 has 13 residues. The CDR3 nucleotides read TGTGCCAGCAGCCACAGGGGGACCGGGGAGCTGTTTTTT. This encodes CASSHRGTGELFF.

The sample holds a few counts of this clonotype. This chain joins TRBV20-1 and TRBJ1-2; D might be TRBD1 (6 bases). Trimming removed 6 bases from V and 3 bases from J, with 11 bases in between. This CDR3 has 12 residues. CDR1 DFQATT and CDR2 SNEGSKA come from the germline V gene (reference sequence). CDR3 residues: CSALSGDYGYTF. DNA of the CDR3: TGCAGTGCCTTGTCAGGGGACTATGGCTACACCTTC.

Ten or more counts support this clonotype. This chain links TRBV9 with TRBJ2-1; D remains unclear. Germline V gives CDR1 SGDLS, CDR2 YYNGEE. The CDR3 length is 13 residues. V was shortened by 3 bases and J by 7 bases, with 11 bases between the two germline ends. The CDR3 DNA is TGTGCCAGCAGCGGTGAATTGGGTAATGAGCAGTTCTTC. Encoded protein: CASSGELGNEQFF.

The V and J genes are TRBV7-2 and TRBJ1-5; 7 bases line up with TRBD1. V trimming: 5 bases; J trimming: 6 bases; junction bases outside the gene matches: 7. The CDR3 totals 14 residues. Germline V gene data show CDR1 as SGHTA and CDR2 as FQGNSA. Here the CDR3 DNA reads TGTGCCAGCAGCCCACAGGGGTTGGGTCAGCCCCAGCATTTT. Residues: CASSPQGLGQPQHF. The variable domain in full, with the rest retrieved from reference TRBV7-2 and TRBJ1-5, is GAGVSQSPSNKVTEKGKDVELRCDPISGHTALYWYRQSLGQGLEFLIYFQGNSAPDKSGLPSDRFSAERTGGSVSTLTIQRTQQEDSAVYLCASSPQGLGQPQHFGDGTRLSIL.

This chain links TRBV27 with TRBJ2-1, with TRBD1 identical over 11 bases. The CDR3 is 15 amino acids. The ends lost 10 bases at V and 5 bases at J; junction bases unmatched: 10. Germline V gives CDR1 MNHEY, CDR2 SMNVEV (reference sequence). CDR3 region: CATQRGTGGNNEQFF. The CDR3 region has the DNA TGTGCCACTCAAAGGGGGACAGGGGGGAACAATGAGCAGTTCTTC.

The rearrangement links TRBV19 to TRBJ2-1, with 7 bases matching TRBD2. This CDR3 has 15 amino acids. J lost 1 base, V lost 3 bases, and 3 bases had no gene match. From germline, CDR1 is LNHDA and CDR2 SQIVND (reference sequence). The CDR3, as DNA: TGTGCCAGTAGTATTCTGGGGGGGTCCTACAATGAGCAGTTCTTC. This gives the protein CASSILGGSYNEQFF.